This TCR beta chain emerged from a study of blood T cell repertoires in COVID-19. The wider study: Samples of COVID-19 (acute and convalescent) were obtained from the United States, Italy and Spain. PBMCs, B-cell-depleted T cells, or T cells provided the cDNA or gDNA that made up the material.

How the authors handled the data: Using reference gene primer amplification, nucleated cell counts were estimated. Profiled with immunoSEQ multiplex PCR; TCRdb holds only in-frame clones, not every one. V and J calls and clone size are those listed in that table; D and trimming were worked out from the DNA. The profile shows 250,000 to 300,000 clones, around nine tenths of them singletons. This CDR3 comprises 15 residues. The germline V gene has CDR1 SEHNR and CDR2 FQNEAQ (reference sequence). J was trimmed by 1 base and V by 5 bases; bases with no gene match: 1. This TCR came from a woman aged 40 to 49 who had recovered from COVID-19. Sample: peripheral blood. The J gene is TRBJ2-2, the V gene TRBV7-9; 10 bases map to TRBD2. CDR3 region: CASSRTSGNTGELFF. The DNA for the CDR3 is TGTGCCAGCAGCCGGACTAGCGGGAACACCGGGGAGCTGTTTTTT.